Presented here are 14 T cell receptor beta chains from one specimen sequenced in a study of blood T cell repertoires in COVID-19 (dated by TCRdb to 2018 to 2021). The receptor library was made with the immunoSEQ multiplex PCR assay. Held by TCRdb, this immuneACCESS table contains in-frame sequences only and omits some clones. Under half of the omission traces to an unresolved V gene where checked; the cause of the rest is unknown. The sample includes 330,000 or so clones, with 89% observed a single time. Approximately 4.1% of the sample is taken by the ten largest. The specimen sequenced was peripheral blood. These receptor sequences come from a woman in her sixties or seventies with COVID-19, enrolled during active disease.

CDR3 region: CASSFGPGQGADTQYF. CDR3 coding DNA: TGCGCCAGCAGCTTTGGACCGGGACAGGGTGCAGATACGCAGTATTTT. V gene TRBV5-1 combines with J gene TRBJ2-3, with 9 bases aligning to TRBD1. Germline loops: CDR1 SGHRS, CDR2 YFSETQ. The CDR3 extends over 16 amino acids. V was clipped by 2 bases and J by 4 bases; unmatched bases: 8.

The count of this clone is one. The rearrangement joins TRBV6-5 to TRBJ2-2; weak D call: TRBD2 (5 bases). V lost 6 bases and J lost 4, with 9 bases in between. The germline gives CDR1 MNHEY, CDR2 SVGAGI. The CDR3 runs 13 residues. The DNA for the CDR3 is TGTGCCAGCAGGACAACTAGCACCGGGGAGCTGTTTTTT. Translating it yields CASRTTSTGELFF.

V gene TRBV19 combines with J gene TRBJ1-4, with 10 bases matching TRBD1. This CDR3 is 15 amino acids long. Germline V CDR1 and CDR2: LNHDA, SQIVND (reference sequence). V dropped 7 bases and J dropped 3; count of bases not matched to a gene: 5. The CDR3 here is CASKWDRGSNEKLFF. In DNA, the CDR3 is TGTGCCAGTAAATGGGACAGGGGCTCTAATGAAAAACTGTTTTTT.

The genes are TRBV10-2 and TRBJ2-3; 8 positions agree with TRBD2. Looked up from germline, CDR1 is WSHSY and CDR2 is SAAADI. Trimming cost V 7 bases and J 4 bases; bases outside gene matches: 7. The CDR3 loop spans 14 amino acids. CDR3 region: CASTPGLGADTQYF. The CDR3 region has the DNA TGCGCCAGCACCCCGGGACTAGGGGCAGATACGCAGTATTTT.

Written as DNA, the CDR3 is TGTGCCAGCAGCCTACAGGGGGCGGCGAACACTGAAGCTTTCTTT. Its protein is CASSLQGAANTEAFF. This chain uses TRBV6-5 with TRBJ1-1; TRBD1 matches 9 bases. The CDR3 length is 15 residues. The germline V gene encodes CDR1 MNHEY and CDR2 SVGAGI. Trimming at V came to 6 bases and at J to 1 base, leaving 6 bases not matched to a gene.

J is TRBJ2-1 and V is TRBV3-1 (or the pseudogene TRBV3-2); D is unclear. This CDR3 has 15 residues. The V and J ends lost 6 bases and 4 bases respectively, with 16 bases between them. Germline CDR1 and CDR2: LGHDT and YNNKEL (reference sequence). DNA for the CDR3: TGTGCCAGCAGTTCGGAGACTGTTTCATACAATGAGCAGTTCTTC. It encodes CASSSETVSYNEQFF.

CDR3 DNA sequence: TGTGCCACTTCGACGGGGTACACTGAAGCTTTCTTT. Its translation: CATSTGYTEAFF. The V and J genes are TRBV6-5 and TRBJ1-1; D unresolved. The CDR3 totals 12 residues. In germline, CDR1 is MNHEY, CDR2 SVGAGI. Trimming took off 10 bases at V and 3 bases at J, with 12 bases between the two ends.

The V call is TRBV28, the J call TRBJ1-1, with D perhaps TRBD1 (6 bases). Per germline, CDR1 MDHEN and CDR2 SYDVKM. The CDR3 has 15 amino acids. Trimming pared 4 bases from V and 0 bases from J, leaving 12 bases between. CDR3 in amino acids: CASSSGHNLNTEAFF. CDR3 nucleotides: TGTGCCAGCAGTTCGGGACACAACCTGAACACTGAAGCTTTCTTT.

The chain is built from TRBV11-2 and TRBJ1-1; D call uncertain. The length of the CDR3 is 13 residues. Germline V gene sequence: CDR1 SGHAT, CDR2 FQNNGV. Trimming shortened V by 3 bases and J by 4 bases, and 9 bases separated the two germline ends. In DNA, the CDR3 is TGTGCCAGCAGCTTCCCCGGGTCCACTGAAGCTTTCTTT. Protein product: CASSFPGSTEAFF.

The chain is built from TRBV9 and TRBJ2-7; D is possibly TRBD1 (6 bases). Trimming shortened V by 3 bases and J by 5 bases, and 15 bases separated the two germline ends. The CDR3 is made up of 14 amino acids. Germline V CDR1 and CDR2: SGDLS, YYNGEE. The CDR3: CASSAPNREDEQYF. The CDR3 DNA reads TGTGCCAGCAGCGCCCCAAACAGGGAAGACGAGCAGTACTTC.

The genes are TRBV27 and TRBJ2-7; 7 positions agree with TRBD2. The CDR3 is 14 residues long. Germline V lookup: CDR1 MNHEY, CDR2 SMNVEV (reference sequence). V dropped 4 bases and J dropped 6; count of bases not matched to a gene: 9. The CDR3 DNA reads TGTGCCAGCAGTTACGGCAGCGGGGTCGGCGAGCAGTACTTC. Protein product: CASSYGSGVGEQYF.

This clone was seen a handful of times. The gene calls are TRBV30 and TRBJ1-2; weak D call: TRBD1 (5 bases). V was clipped by 2 bases and J by 4 bases, with 8 bases between them. This CDR3 is 12 amino acids long. Germline CDR1 GTSNPN, CDR2 SVGIG (reference sequence). CDR3 nucleotides: TGTGCCTGGAGTAGGCAGGGCTATGGCTACACCTTC. Translated: CAWSRQGYGYTF.

The rearrangement links TRBV6-5 to TRBJ1-2, with D tentatively TRBD1 (6 bases). This CDR3 has 15 amino acids. CDR1 is MNHEY and CDR2 is SVGAGI in the germline V gene. The V end lost 7 bases, the J end lost 6 bases, and 21 bases lay between the germline ends. The CDR3 is CASTRALGAVDGYTF. The DNA for the CDR3 is TGTGCCAGCACCAGAGCCTTGGGGGCTGTGGATGGCTACACCTTC.

This chain joins TRBV28 and TRBJ2-3; 8 positions match TRBD2. V trimming: 5 bases; J trimming: 2 bases; junction bases outside the gene matches: 15. CDR3 length equals 18 residues. The germline V gene encodes CDR1 MDHEN and CDR2 SYDVKM. The CDR3 loop reads CASSAGTASGWVTDTQYF. The DNA for the CDR3 is TGTGCCAGCAGTGCCGGGACCGCTAGCGGGTGGGTCACAGATACGCAGTATTTT.